The 4 T cell receptor beta chains presented below share a single source sample, sequenced in a study of T cells in Graves' hyperthyroidism and ophthalmopathy (dated by TCRdb to between 2017 and 2020). The library was built by means of multiplex PCR. TCRdb records Illumina HiSeq 2000 as the sequencer. The TCR beta CDR3 regions were amplified from RNA transcripts. For the first round of RT-PCR on the TCR CDR3, the HTBI primer set was used together with the Qiagen OneStep RT-PCR kit. TCRdb ran its own pipeline on the public reads, namely fastp trimming at Q25 and MiXCR clone calling, and kept in-frame beta chains. Identical CDR3 protein sequences are pooled into one entry, listed with their most common genes and DNA. The sample yields 460,000 or so distinct CDR3 sequences; approximately 15% were counted once. The ten largest clonotypes hold about 17% of the sample. Material: blood. The receptors were sampled from a young woman with Graves' hyperthyroidism.

This clonotype was seen ten or more times. CDR3 in amino acids: CASTTDWVNTGELFF. The CDR3 DNA reads as TGTGCCAGCACTACCGACTGGGTGAACACCGGGGAGCTGTTTTTT. The genes are TRBV28 and TRBJ2-2, with unresolved D. CDR3 length equals 15 residues. Trimming pared 7 bases from V and 1 base from J, leaving 13 bases between. Germline V lookup: CDR1 MDHEN, CDR2 SYDVKM.

This clonotype was picked up a small number of times. This chain joins TRBV4-1 and TRBJ2-7; weak D call: TRBD2 (5 bases). The length of the CDR3 is 14 residues. V lost 1 base and J lost 2, with 9 bases in between. CDR1 and CDR2 (germline): MGHRA, YSYEKL. The chain's CDR3 is CASSQVAGPYEQYF. CDR3 nucleotide sequence: TGCGCCAGCAGCCAAGTTGCGGGCCCCTACGAGCAGTACTTC.

There are many counts of this clonotype. The J gene is TRBJ2-2, the V gene TRBV3-1; 8 nucleotides match TRBD2. V dropped 5 bases and J dropped 7; count of bases not matched to a gene: 9. Germline CDR1 and CDR2: LGHDT and YNNKEL (reference sequence). The CDR3 covers 15 residues. The CDR3 region has the DNA TGTGCCAGCAGCACTAGCGGCCCCGCGTTCGGGGAGCTGTTTTTT. Amino acid sequence: CASSTSGPAFGELFF.

This clonotype was recorded at least ten times. This chain joins TRBV24-1 and TRBJ2-2; D call uncertain. Trimming removed 5 bases from V and 6 bases from J, with 15 bases in between. Germline loops: CDR1 KGHDR, CDR2 SFDVKD. The CDR3 extends over 15 amino acids. CDR3 in amino acids: CATSGSSLGPGELFF. The DNA of the CDR3 is TGTGCCACCAGTGGCTCCTCGCTAGGTCCCGGGGAGCTGTTTTTT.